These 10 T cell receptor beta chains share one sample of origin, sequenced in a study. TCRdb reprocessed the RT-PCR reads with MiXCR, giving one entry per CDR3 protein. Found here are about 700,000 distinct CDR3 sequences, over 12% of them singletons; the top ten hold roughly 3.9%. The sample taken for sequencing was memory CD4+ T cells from blood. Every receptor here comes from a female donor in good health, serving as a healthy control.

The table lists this clonotype with a few counts. The rearrangement joins TRBV20-1 to TRBJ1-1; D unresolved. Germline lookup yields CDR1 DFQATT and CDR2 SNEGSKA (reference sequence). V shed 6 bases and J shed 0 bases, with 20 bases lying between them. CDR3 size: 16 residues. CDR3 amino acids: CSARTPLDILNTEAFF. The CDR3 DNA is TGCAGTGCAAGAACTCCCCTCGACATCCTGAACACTGAAGCTTTCTTT.

This clonotype was found many times. The rearrangement uses TRBV4-3 and TRBJ1-2; a possible D gene is TRBD1 (5 bases). This CDR3 has 16 amino acids. The V end was cut by 0 bases, the J end by 4 bases, with 15 bases between. CDR1 and CDR2 from the germline V gene are LGHNA and YSLEER. The CDR3 sequence is CASSQDSQGPRYGYTF. The CDR3, as DNA: TGCGCCAGCAGCCAAGATAGCCAGGGCCCACGCTATGGCTACACCTTC.

In its sample, this clonotype was seen a few times. V is TRBV2 and J is TRBJ2-7; 9 bases match TRBD2. The CDR3 length is 14 residues. Germline V gives CDR1 SNHLY, CDR2 FYNNEI. DNA for the CDR3: TGTGCACCCTCTCGGACTAGCGAGTCCTACGAGCAGTACTTC. It codes for CAPSRTSESYEQYF.

There are a few counts of this clonotype. The CDR3 DNA is TGTGCCAGCAGCCAAGATGTGGGGCACTGGGGTGGCTACACCTTC. It encodes CASSQDVGHWGGYTF. J is TRBJ1-2 and V is TRBV3-1; D perhaps matches TRBD1 (5 bases). V shed 0 bases and J shed 7 bases, with 15 bases lying between them. CDR1 LGHDT and CDR2 YNNKEL come from the germline V gene (reference sequence). The CDR3 loop spans 15 amino acids. Drawing the rest from reference TRBV3-1 and TRBJ1-2, the complete variable domain is DTAVSQTPKYLVTQMGNDKSIKCEQNLGHDTMYWYKQDSKKFLKIMFSYNNKELIINETVPNRFSPKSPDKAHLNLHINSLELGDSAVYFCASSQDVGHWGGYTFGSGTRLTVV.

This clonotype turned up a few times. The chain is built from TRBV5-1 and TRBJ2-1, with 7 bases that match TRBD2. Per germline, CDR1 SGHRS and CDR2 YFSETQ. This CDR3 region has 13 residues. V trimming: 7 bases; J trimming: 8 bases; junction bases outside the gene matches: 9. CDR3 DNA: TGCGCCAGCGGAAGGGACTACGCGGATGAGCAGTTCTTC. Amino acid sequence: CASGRDYADEQFF. Using reference TRBV5-1 and TRBJ2-1 for the parts outside the CDR3, the full variable domain is KAGVTQTPRYLIKTRGQQVTLSCSPISGHRSVSWYQQTPGQGLQFLFEYFSETQRNKGNFPGRFSGRQFSNSRSEMNVSTLELGDSALYLCASGRDYADEQFFGPGTRLTVL.

In its sample, this clonotype was seen many times. The gene calls are TRBV29-1 and TRBJ2-1; 8 nucleotides agree with TRBD1. This CDR3 is 16 amino acids long. The V and J ends lost 2 bases and 1 base, in that order; junction bases with no gene match: 7. Germline V lookup: CDR1 SQVTM, CDR2 ANQGSEA. Written as DNA, the CDR3 is TGCAGCGTTGAACTGCCAGGGGGCGGATCCTACAATGAGCAGTTCTTC. It specifies CSVELPGGGSYNEQFF.

This clonotype was counted many times. The chain couples TRBV7-2 to TRBJ2-5; a weak D match, TRBD2 (6 bases). The CDR3 has 13 residues. The germline CDR1 and CDR2 sequences are SGHTA and FQGNSA. Trimming stripped 6 bases from V and 5 bases from J, with 13 bases between. CDR3 bases: TGTGCCAGCAGACCTCCTGGGGGGGAGACCCAGTACTTC. It yields the protein CASRPPGGETQYF.

The chain is built from TRBV5-1 and TRBJ2-1; D remains ambiguous. Trimming cost V 0 bases and J 3 bases, with 7 bases left between them. The CDR3 runs 14 residues. Per germline, CDR1 SGHRS and CDR2 YFSETQ. CDR3 sequence (DNA): TGCGCCAGCAGCTTGGCTGTGAACTACAATGAGCAGTTCTTC. Its translation: CASSLAVNYNEQFF.

In its sample, this clonotype was seen a few times. This chain uses TRBV20-1 with TRBJ2-3, with D perhaps assigned TRBD1 or TRBD2 (6 bases each). Germline V lookup: CDR1 DFQATT, CDR2 SNEGSKA (reference sequence). CDR3 length: 14 residues. The germline V and J ends were trimmed by 0 bases and 4 bases, with 11 bases remaining between them. The CDR3 loop is CSARDSRGADTQYF. The CDR3 DNA follows: TGCAGTGCTAGAGATTCGAGGGGGGCAGATACGCAGTATTTT.

This clonotype was seen many times. V usage is TRBV18 and J usage is TRBJ1-1; tentative D call: TRBD1 (5 bases). V dropped 3 bases and J dropped 2 bases, with 10 bases sitting between them. The germline V gene has CDR1 KGHSH and CDR2 LQKENI. The CDR3 is made up of 14 amino acids. CDR3 in DNA: TGTGCCAGCTCACCGACAGCGCTAAACACTGAAGCTTTCTTT. Translating it yields CASSPTALNTEAFF.